This is a list of T cell receptor beta chains from one sample in a study of T-cell reconstitution after alpha-beta-depleted transplantation in children. Via MiXCR, TCRdb re-called the PCR reads, giving one row per CDR3 protein. The sample includes about 610,000 distinct CDR3 sequences, over 9.5% of them seen just once. This specimen consisted of PBMCs from the stem cell graft donor, obtained from the stem cell graft. The receptors stem from a human donor who donated a stem cell graft to a child with acute myeloid leukemia. The CDR3 runs from the conserved cysteine through the conserved F or W. The D gene is left open where the match is weak. Only part of the rows carry a size: once, few, many, or a class if the clone is expanded.

TRBV7-2,many,TRBD2,TRBJ2-3,TGTGCCAGCAGCCCATTAGCGGGAGGGAGCACAGATACGCAGTATTTT,CASSPLAGGSTDTQYF
TRBV7-9,few,TRBD1,TRBJ1-2,TGTGCCAGCAGCTTCCGGGACAGGGTAGAGGGCTACACCTTC,CASSFRDRVEGYTF
TRBV5-1,many,TRBD1,TRBJ1-2,TGCGCCAGCAGCTTGGATGGACAGGGGTTGTATGGCTACACCTTC,CASSLDGQGLYGYTF
TRBV11-2,NA,NA,TRBJ2-1,TGTGCCAGCAGCCGCTTGGTGGGGGGTATAAATGAGCAGTTCTTC,CASSRLVGGINEQFF
TRBV19,few,TRBD2,TRBJ2-3,TGTGCCAGTAGTACAGCGGGAGCCACAGATACGCAGTATTTT,CASSTAGATDTQYF
TRBV6-2/TRBV6-3,NA,NA,TRBJ1-3,TGTGCCAGCAGTCGGGACGGAGGAAACACCATATATTTT,CASSRDGGNTIYF
TRBV7-9,many,NA,TRBJ2-1,TGTGCCAGCAGCTTCACCCGGAGCATCTCATCCTACAATGAGCAGTTCTTC,CASSFTRSISSYNEQFF
TRBV27,NA,NA,TRBJ2-6,TGTGCCAGCAGTTTCTACAGGGTCACCTCTGGGGCCAACGTCCTGACTTTC,CASSFYRVTSGANVLTF
TRBV9,NA,TRBD2,TRBJ2-1,TGTGCCAGCAGCGTAGCGGGTCCCGGGAGGGCCACCTACAATGAGCAGTTCTTC,CASSVAGPGRATYNEQFF
TRBV5-1,many,TRBD2,TRBJ2-1,TGCGCCAGCAGGTCGACTAGCGTGGTTGATAATGAGCAGTTCTTC,CASRSTSVVDNEQFF
TRBV5-5,NA,TRBD1,TRBJ1-6,TGTGCCAGCAGCTACTTGGGACAGAATAATTCACCCCTCCACTTT,CASSYLGQNNSPLHF
TRBV24-1,NA,NA,TRBJ1-1,TGTGCCACCAGTGCCCCGGGGGGGCGTGACACTGAAGCTTTCTTT,CATSAPGGRDTEAFF
TRBV5-5,many,TRBD2,TRBJ2-7,TGTGCCAGCAGCTTGGAAAGCGGGAGCTCCTACGAGCAGTACTTC,CASSLESGSSYEQYF
TRBV29-1,few,NA,TRBJ2-7,TGCAGCGTTAGGGACCCTTCTTTCTACGAGCAGTACTTC,CSVRDPSFYEQYF
TRBV7-9,few,NA,TRBJ2-7,TGTGCCAGCAGTTACCGGGACACTAGCTCCTACGAGCAGTACTTC,CASSYRDTSSYEQYF
TRBV30,NA,NA,TRBJ2-7,TGTGCCTGGAGTGAGGGCATCGAGCAGTACTTC,CAWSEGIEQYF
TRBV5-5,few,NA,TRBJ2-1,TGTGCCAGCAGCTTGGGGGCAGGCCGGGACCTGAACAATGAGCAGTTCTTC,CASSLGAGRDLNNEQFF
TRBV20-1,NA,NA,TRBJ2-3,TGCAGTGCTGGGGACTCACCCACAGATACGCAGTATTTT,CSAGDSPTDTQYF
TRBV6-5,many,NA,TRBJ1-1,TGTGCCAGCAGTTACTCGAACAGGAACACTGAAGCTTTCTTT,CASSYSNRNTEAFF
TRBV29-1,many,NA,TRBJ2-5,TGCAGCGCTCCGGGACCAAGAGAGGGGGAGACCCAGTACTTC,CSAPGPREGETQYF
TRBV27,few,NA,TRBJ2-5,TGTGCCACGAACCGCGACGGGGCCCAAGAGACCCAGTACTTC,CATNRDGAQETQYF
TRBV7-3,many,NA,TRBJ2-1,TGTGCCAGCAGCTTAAACTCCGGGGGCTCCTACAATGAGCAGTTCTTC,CASSLNSGGSYNEQFF
TRBV7-9,many,NA,TRBJ2-3,TGTGCCAGCAGAGGGACCGGTTATAGCACAGATACGCAGTATTTT,CASRGTGYSTDTQYF
TRBV20-1,NA,TRBD2,TRBJ2-2,TGCAGTGCTAGAGATTTAATGGGAGGGGACGCAGGGACCGGGGAGCTGTTTTTT,CSARDLMGGDAGTGELFF
TRBV7-9,NA,NA,TRBJ1-6,TGTGCCAGCAGCTTAGGGGGAGAGGGACGTTCACCCCTCCACTTT,CASSLGGEGRSPLHF
TRBV10-3,many,TRBD1,TRBJ1-2,TGTGCCATCAGTGAGACCCAAACCGGGACAGAGAACTATGGCTACACCTTC,CAISETQTGTENYGYTF
TRBV28,few,NA,TRBJ2-1,TGTGCCAGCAGTTCGGGGTTTCCTGAGCAGTTCTTC,CASSSGFPEQFF
TRBV6-1,few,TRBD2,TRBJ2-5,TGTGCCAGCAGTGAATCCCCCGCCCAAATAGCGGGCCAAGAGACCCAGTACTTC,CASSESPAQIAGQETQYF
TRBV5-1,NA,TRBD2,TRBJ2-1,TGCGCCAGCAGCAGGGACGGGACTAGGTCCTACAATGAGCAGTTCTTC,CASSRDGTRSYNEQFF
TRBV5-1,NA,NA,TRBJ2-1,TGCGCCAGCAGCGGGGGCCCATTTAATGGTTTGGAGGAGCAGTTCTTC,CASSGGPFNGLEEQFF
TRBV29-1,many,NA,TRBJ1-2,TGCAGCGTTGAAGGGGGCGGCCGCACCTTC,CSVEGGGRTF
TRBV7-9,NA,TRBD2,TRBJ2-5,TGTGCCAGCAGCCCAGGGACTAGCGGGACCCTCCAAGAGACCCAGTACTTC,CASSPGTSGTLQETQYF
TRBV5-1,few,TRBD2,TRBJ2-7,TGCGCCAGCAGGAGGACTAGCCCCTCCTACGAGCAGTACTTC,CASRRTSPSYEQYF
TRBV29-1,many,NA,TRBJ2-7,TGCAGCGTTGAAGATGGGGCAGGGTTGGAGTACTTC,CSVEDGAGLEYF
TRBV28,few,NA,TRBJ2-7,TGTGCCAGCAGTTTTCAGCCAGGCTCCTACGAGCAGTACTTC,CASSFQPGSYEQYF
TRBV24-1,few,TRBD2,TRBJ2-1,TGTGCCACCTGCAAAGGGGCTAGCGGGAGCAATGAGCAGTTCTTC,CATCKGASGSNEQFF
TRBV9,few,TRBD2,TRBJ2-7,TGTGCCAGCAGCGTTACCGGGACTAGCAGCGAGCAGTACTTC,CASSVTGTSSEQYF
TRBV29-1,many,TRBD1,TRBJ2-5,TGCAGCGTTTTGACAGGGTCAGAGACCCAGTACTTC,CSVLTGSETQYF
TRBV6-2/TRBV6-3,NA,NA,TRBJ2-1,TGTGCCAGCAGTTACGGAGGGGGGTCCTACAATGAGCAGTTCTTC,CASSYGGGSYNEQFF
TRBV6-2/TRBV6-3,many,NA,TRBJ1-1,TGTGCCAGCAGTTACAACGCGGGTTGGAGCACTGAAGCTTTCTTT,CASSYNAGWSTEAFF
TRBV25-1,many,NA,TRBJ2-1,TGTGCCAGCAGTGAATATACGGGAACTGAGCAGTTCTTC,CASSEYTGTEQFF
TRBV27,few,TRBD2,TRBJ2-1,TGTGCCAGCAGTTTATATACGGGAGGGAGGGGTGAGCAGTTCTTC,CASSLYTGGRGEQFF
TRBV7-2,NA,TRBD2,TRBJ2-2,TGTGCCAGCAGCTTAAGAAGCGGGAGTTTTGACACCGGGGAGCTGTTTTTT,CASSLRSGSFDTGELFF
TRBV5-5,NA,NA,TRBJ2-3,TGTGCCAGCAGCTTAGAGGCAGCAGCATCCGATACGCAGTATTTT,CASSLEAAASDTQYF
TRBV28,NA,TRBD1,TRBJ1-4,TGTGCCAGCATTACAGGGGCCTCTAATGAAAAACTGTTTTTT,CASITGASNEKLFF
TRBV11-1,NA,TRBD1,TRBJ2-6,TGTGCCAGCAGCCCCAGGGGACAGGGGTGGAGCTCTGGGGCCAACGTCCTGACTTTC,CASSPRGQGWSSGANVLTF